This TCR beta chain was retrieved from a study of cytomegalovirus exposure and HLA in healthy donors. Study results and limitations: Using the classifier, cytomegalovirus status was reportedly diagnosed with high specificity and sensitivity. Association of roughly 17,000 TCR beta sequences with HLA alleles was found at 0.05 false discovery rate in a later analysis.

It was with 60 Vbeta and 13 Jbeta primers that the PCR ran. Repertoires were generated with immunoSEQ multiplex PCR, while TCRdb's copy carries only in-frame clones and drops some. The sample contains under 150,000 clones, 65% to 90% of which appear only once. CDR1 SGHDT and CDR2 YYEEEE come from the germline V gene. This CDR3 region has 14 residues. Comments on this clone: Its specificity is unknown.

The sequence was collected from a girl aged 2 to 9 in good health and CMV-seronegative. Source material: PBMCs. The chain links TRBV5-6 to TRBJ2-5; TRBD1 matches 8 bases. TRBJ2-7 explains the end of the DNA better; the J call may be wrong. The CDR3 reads CASSLVDRVYEQYF. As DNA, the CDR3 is TGTGCCAGCAGCTTGGTGGACAGGGTCTACGAGCAGTACTTC.